Presented here are 17 T cell receptor beta chains from one specimen sequenced in a study of blood T cell repertoires in COVID-19. Some clones are missing from TCRdb's copy, which holds only in-frame ones; the method was immunoSEQ multiplex PCR. The data hold some 200,000 clones, with approximately 80% observed a single time. The sequencing sample was made of peripheral blood. All receptors derive from a middle-aged man with active or convalescent COVID-19.

The DNA for the CDR3 is TGTGCCAGCAGTTTAAGCGGAGGAGTTAACTATGGCTACACCTTC. Its translation: CASSLSGGVNYGYTF. V is TRBV27 and J is TRBJ1-2; D is unclear. Germline CDR1 is MNHEY and CDR2 is SMNVEV (reference sequence). This CDR3 contains 15 residues. V lost 2 bases and J lost 1, with 11 bases in between.

The rearrangement links TRBV7-9 to TRBJ2-7; perhaps TRBD1 as D (5 bases). The CDR3 covers 16 residues. V was cut by 1 base and J by 3 bases, with 16 bases left in between. Germline V gene data show CDR1 as SEHNR and CDR2 as FQNEAQ (reference sequence). The CDR3 coding sequence is TGTGCCAGCAGCTTAGATCGACAGTCCCCTGGCTACGAGCAGTACTTC. It translates to CASSLDRQSPGYEQYF.

Of note for this clone: This specimen includes other DNA sequences encoding the same CDR3. The CDR3 nucleotides read TGTGCCAGCAGCTTGCGGGGGGGGGATACGCAGTATTTT. It translates to CASSLRGGDTQYF. V is TRBV5-4 and J is TRBJ2-3, with 8 nucleotides matching TRBD2. There are 13 residues in the CDR3. V shed 1 base, J shed 6 bases, and the junction held 1 base outside the gene matches. The germline V gene encodes CDR1 SGHNT and CDR2 YYREEE (reference sequence).

The V call is TRBV7-9, the J call TRBJ2-7; the D is unclear. CDR1 and CDR2 (germline): SEHNR, FQNEAQ (reference sequence). This CDR3 spans 13 amino acids. The V end lost 1 base, the J end lost 3 bases, and 7 bases lay between the germline ends. CDR3 DNA: TGTGCCAGCAGCTTAGGGGCAGGCTACGAGCAGTACGTC. Protein: CASSLGAGYEQYV.

In its sample, this clone was seen a few times. This sequence joins TRBV28 and TRBJ2-5, with 8 bases matching TRBD2. This CDR3 contains 15 residues. Germline values: CDR1 MDHEN, CDR2 SYDVKM. V was clipped by 7 bases and J by 5 bases; unmatched bases: 12. The CDR3 nucleotides read TGTGCCAGCAAGATGATGCTACCGGGAGGGGAGACCCAGTACTTC. It codes for CASKMMLPGGETQYF. Full variable domain (rest looked up from reference TRBV28 and TRBJ2-5): DVKVTQSSRYLVKRTGEKVFLECVQDMDHENMFWYRQDPGLGLRLIYFSYDVKMKEKGDIPEGYSVSREKKERFSLILESASTNQTSMYLCASKMMLPGGETQYFGPGTRLLVL.

This CDR3 reads CASRLRGAEGYTF. The CDR3, as DNA: TGTGCCAGCAGACTCCGGGGGGCTGAAGGCTACACCTTC. The chain recombines TRBV6-6 with TRBJ1-2, with D tentatively TRBD1 (6 bases). The V end was cut by 6 bases, the J end by 8 bases, with 16 bases between. The CDR3 consists of 13 residues. Germline-derived CDR1 and CDR2 are MNHNY and SVGAGI (reference sequence).

Remarks on this clone: This sample also contains other DNA sequences that code for the same CDR3. This chain uses TRBV9 with TRBJ1-6, with 9 positions matching TRBD1. The CDR3 is 17 residues long. The junction had 6 bases not matched to a gene; V was cut back by 3 bases and J by 2 bases. CDR1 and CDR2 from the germline V gene are SGDLS and YYNGEE. The CDR3 bases are TGTGCCAGCAGCGAGGGACAGGGTTACCCCTATAATTCACCCCTCCACTTT. Residues: CASSEGQGYPYNSPLHF.

The genes are TRBV28 and TRBJ1-2, with 11 positions matching TRBD1. The CDR3 spans 17 residues. Germline-derived CDR1 and CDR2 are MDHEN and SYDVKM. V dropped 5 bases and J dropped 8; count of bases not matched to a gene: 16. CDR3 bases: TGTGCCAGCAGTACGACCGGGACAGGGGGACCAAACTTGGGCTACACCTTC. Amino acid sequence: CASSTTGTGGPNLGYTF.

The rearrangement uses TRBV18 and TRBJ2-5; D ambiguous. From germline, CDR1 is KGHSH and CDR2 LQKENI. V was trimmed by 5 bases and J by 4 bases, leaving 8 bases between them. There are 12 residues in the CDR3. CDR3 sequence: CASSLSTETQYF. In DNA form, the CDR3 reads TGTGCCAGCTCATTATCTACAGAGACCCAGTACTTC.

The chain uses TRBV7-8 and TRBJ2-7; 7 positions agree with TRBD2. The junction had 9 bases not matched to a gene; V was cut back by 5 bases and J by 2 bases. Germline CDR1 reads SGHVS; CDR2 reads FQNEAQ. The CDR3 spans 15 residues. The CDR3 sequence: CASSPRTSSTYEQYF. CDR3 bases: TGTGCCAGCAGCCCGCGGACTAGTTCGACCTACGAGCAGTACTTC.

J is TRBJ1-1 and V is TRBV7-2; 7 bases are shared with TRBD1. Germline CDR1 and CDR2: SGHTA and FQGNSA. The CDR3 length is 16 residues. Trimming at V came to 5 bases and at J to 0 bases, leaving 9 bases not matched to a gene. CDR3 region: CASSRQGMIMNTEAFF. The CDR3 DNA reads as TGTGCCAGCAGCAGACAGGGTATGATCATGAACACTGAAGCTTTCTTT.

The chain recombines TRBV4-3 with TRBJ2-3; maybe TRBD1 (6 bases). This CDR3 has 15 residues. Germline V gene data show CDR1 as LGHNA and CDR2 as YSLEER. Trimming took 2 bases from V and 2 from J, leaving 11 bases between them. The CDR3 DNA reads TGCGCCAGCAGCCAACGACAGGCGTCCACAGATACGCAGTATTTT. It yields the protein CASSQRQASTDTQYF.

The chain recombines TRBV7-9 with TRBJ2-1; 13 bases line up with TRBD2. The CDR3 consists of 16 residues. Germline assignment: CDR1 SEHNR and CDR2 FQNEAQ (reference sequence). V shed 5 bases, J shed 2 bases, and the junction held 3 bases outside the gene matches. CDR3 in amino acids: CASSITSGRAYNEQFF. DNA of the CDR3: TGTGCCAGCAGCATAACTAGCGGGAGGGCCTACAATGAGCAGTTCTTC.

This CDR3 is CASSQDWTGELTGELFF. The CDR3 DNA is TGCGCCAGCAGCCAAGATTGGACAGGGGAACTCACCGGGGAGCTGTTTTTT. The chain uses TRBV4-1 and TRBJ2-2; 9 nucleotides align to TRBD1. Trimming cost V 0 bases and J 4 bases; bases outside gene matches: 6. The CDR3 contains 17 residues. Germline assignment: CDR1 MGHRA and CDR2 YSYEKL.

The sample holds a few counts of this clone. V gene TRBV11-2 combines with J gene TRBJ2-1, with TRBD1 as a possible D gene (5 bases). V shed 4 bases and J shed 2 bases, with 24 bases lying between them. This CDR3 spans 19 amino acids. Germline loops: CDR1 SGHAT, CDR2 FQNNGV. This CDR3 is CASSSKGFRTPSPYNEQFF. The CDR3 DNA follows: TGTGCCAGCAGCTCCAAGGGGTTCAGGACCCCATCTCCCTACAATGAGCAGTTCTTC.

Many counts were recorded for this clone. V is TRBV4-3 and J is TRBJ1-2; unclear D gene. The V end lost 1 base, the J end lost 8 bases, and 17 bases lay between the germline ends. The V gene's germline CDR1 is LGHNA and CDR2 YSLEER. The CDR3 covers 15 residues. The CDR3 loop is CASSQGFQAVAGYTF. The CDR3 coding sequence is TGCGCCAGCAGCCAAGGTTTTCAGGCCGTTGCGGGCTACACCTTC.

The J gene is TRBJ2-5, the V gene TRBV9; 9 bases match TRBD2. Germline V lookup: CDR1 SGDLS, CDR2 YYNGEE. The length of the CDR3 is 15 residues. V was pared by 6 bases and J by 9 bases, with 15 bases of the junction left unmatched. The CDR3 sequence is CASTPAGGGFSAQYF. The CDR3 region has the DNA TGTGCCAGCACCCCAGCGGGAGGAGGGTTTTCAGCCCAGTACTTC. Full variable domain (outside the CDR3, taken from reference TRBV9 and TRBJ2-5): DSGVTQTPKHLITATGQRVTLRCSPRSGDLSVYWYQQSLDQGLQFLIQYYNGEERAKGNILERFSAQQFPDLHSELNLSSLELGDSALYFCASTPAGGGFSAQYFGPGTRLLVL.